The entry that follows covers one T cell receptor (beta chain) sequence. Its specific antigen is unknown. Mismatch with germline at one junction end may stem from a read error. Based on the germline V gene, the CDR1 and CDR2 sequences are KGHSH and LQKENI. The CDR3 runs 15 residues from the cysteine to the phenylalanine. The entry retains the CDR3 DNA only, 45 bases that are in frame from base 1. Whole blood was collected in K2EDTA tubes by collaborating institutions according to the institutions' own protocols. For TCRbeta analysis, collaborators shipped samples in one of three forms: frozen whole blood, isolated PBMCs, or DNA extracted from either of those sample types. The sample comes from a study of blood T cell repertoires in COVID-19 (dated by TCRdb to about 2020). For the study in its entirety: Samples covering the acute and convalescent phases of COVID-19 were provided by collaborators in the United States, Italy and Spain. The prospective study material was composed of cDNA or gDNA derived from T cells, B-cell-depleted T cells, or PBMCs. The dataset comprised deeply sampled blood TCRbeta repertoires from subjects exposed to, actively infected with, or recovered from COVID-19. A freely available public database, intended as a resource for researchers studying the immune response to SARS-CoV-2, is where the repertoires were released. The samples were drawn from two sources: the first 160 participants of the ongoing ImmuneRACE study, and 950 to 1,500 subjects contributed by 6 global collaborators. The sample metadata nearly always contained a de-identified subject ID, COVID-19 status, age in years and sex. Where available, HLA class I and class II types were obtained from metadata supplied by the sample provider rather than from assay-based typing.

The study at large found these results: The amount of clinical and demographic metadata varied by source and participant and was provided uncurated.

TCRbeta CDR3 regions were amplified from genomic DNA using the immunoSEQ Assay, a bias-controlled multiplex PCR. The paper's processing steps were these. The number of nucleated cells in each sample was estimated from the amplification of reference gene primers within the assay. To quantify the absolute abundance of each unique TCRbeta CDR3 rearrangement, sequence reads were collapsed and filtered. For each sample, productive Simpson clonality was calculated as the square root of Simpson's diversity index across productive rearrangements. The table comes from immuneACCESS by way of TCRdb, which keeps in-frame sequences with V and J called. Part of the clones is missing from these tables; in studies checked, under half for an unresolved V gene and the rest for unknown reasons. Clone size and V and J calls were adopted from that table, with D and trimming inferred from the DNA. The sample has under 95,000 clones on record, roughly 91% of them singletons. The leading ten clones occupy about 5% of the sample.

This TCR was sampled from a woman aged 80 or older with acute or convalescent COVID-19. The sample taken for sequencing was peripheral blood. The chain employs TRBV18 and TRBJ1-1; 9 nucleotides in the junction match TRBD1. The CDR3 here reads CASSPQGALNTEAFF. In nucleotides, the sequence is TGTGCCAGCTCCCCACAGGGGGCCTTGAACACTGAAGCTTTCTTT.